The T cell receptor (beta chain) under discussion was sequenced for a study of blood T cells in healthy people across ages. In the study overall: Using template switching, researchers captured about one barcoded beta molecule for each two T cells.

PCR was performed a second time for about 7 to 12 cycles using a sample-barcoded 5' primer and a J-beta primer mix. Each cDNA was tagged by a template-switch adaptor containing 12 random nucleotides. A single record per CDR3 protein comes from TCRdb applying MiXCR to the 5' RACE reads. The table includes 1.8 million or so distinct CDR3 sequences, roughly two fifths detected once. Drawing of peripheral blood yielded about 10 milliliters from each donor. Total RNA extraction produced at least 6 micrograms (per sample) for the study. Sequenced input: blood. The clonotype comes from a human donor in good health.

CDR3 coding DNA: TGTGCCAGCAGTTACTCCTCGGCTCAGTATTTT. This translates into CASSYSSAQYF. This chain links TRBV6-2 or TRBV6-3 with TRBJ2-3; D not resolved. Between the trimmed V and J ends, which lost 0 bases and 12 bases, there was a span of 7 bases. This CDR3 is 11 amino acids long. The germline V gene has CDR1 MNHEY and CDR2 SVGEGT.